This T cell receptor (beta chain) was profiled in a study of a mutant IDH1 vaccine in newly diagnosed glioma. Time point specified: week 35, safety follow-up. The content of each vaccine dose was 300 ug of mutant IDH1 20-mer peptide, and topical imiquimod accompanied it. For this clone: Its antigen is not identified.

TCRdb keeps only in-frame clones here, not all; method: immunoSEQ multiplex PCR. The data show approximately 30,000 clones, 60% to 80% seen once. The sequence was obtained from a woman in her twenties or thirties with glioma. Some clones in this sample may be carry-over from other donors' samples. Specimen: PBMCs, collected from a glioma patient whose treatment included an IDH1 peptide vaccine.

The DNA for the CDR3 is TGTGCCAGCCGGGACAGCCTGAACACTGAAGCTTTCTTT. As protein: CASRDSLNTEAFF. The rearrangement links TRBV14 to TRBJ1-1; 7 bases are a match to TRBD1. Germline V CDR1 and CDR2: SGHDN, FVKESK. J was trimmed by 0 bases and V by 8 bases; bases with no gene match: 3. This CDR3 region has 13 residues.